This T cell receptor beta chain originates from a study of T cells in Graves' hyperthyroidism and ophthalmopathy. Overall study context: The initial diagnosis was the point when peripheral blood was collected, ahead of any treatment.

This clonotype has a handful of counts. Its antigen remains unknown. The CDR3 regions of TCR beta were amplified from RNA transcripts. The study used the HTBI primer set for a first-round RT-PCR of the TCR CDR3. TCRdb itself ran the multiplex PCR reads through MiXCR, one entry per CDR3 protein. Here the sample spans about 640,000 distinct CDR3 sequences, around 20% being singletons. Overall study findings and caveats: Most thyroid clonotypes that were expanded above 0.001 also turned up in blood. The model forecast ophthalmopathy, anticipating it by a median approximately 6 months before onset.

For ophthalmopathy patients, the Clinical Activity Score was at least 3 and the NOSPECS grade at least 4; duration was under 3 months. This TCR was recovered from a man aged 30 to 39 with Graves' ophthalmopathy. Sequencing was carried out using blood.

Here the CDR3 reads CASSQGSRLAGVEETQYF. The CDR3 DNA reads as TGTGCCAGCAGCCAAGGGTCCCGACTAGCGGGAGTGGAAGAGACCCAGTACTTC. V usage is TRBV4-2 and J usage is TRBJ2-5, with TRBD2 identical over 12 bases. The CDR3 extends over 18 amino acids. The ends lost 1 base at V and 3 bases at J; junction bases unmatched: 9. CDR1 and CDR2 (germline): LGHNA, YNFKEQ.